Listed here are 3 T cell receptor beta chains from one sample, sequenced in a study of T cells in Graves' hyperthyroidism and ophthalmopathy. The CDR3 regions of TCR beta were amplified from RNA transcripts. In the first-round RT-PCR of the TCR CDR3, the HTBI primer set was used. TCRdb ran MiXCR on the multiplex PCR reads and lists one entry per CDR3 protein. The sample yields a few hundred thousand distinct CDR3 sequences, more than 15% seen once. The sample was blood. The receptor set was obtained from a young woman with Graves' ophthalmopathy.

This clonotype was seen ten or more times. The CDR3 DNA reads TGTGCCAGCAGTCTCCCCAGGACTAGCGGGAGAGGGAATACGCAGTATTTT. This codes for CASSLPRTSGRGNTQYF. The chain carries TRBV28 and TRBJ2-3, with 13 bases aligning to TRBD2. The CDR3 loop spans 17 amino acids. V gave up 5 bases and J gave up 7 bases; unmatched junction bases: 12. CDR1 MDHEN and CDR2 SYDVKM come from the germline V gene.

This clonotype was seen repeatedly, ten times or more. J is TRBJ1-1 and V is TRBV30, with no clear D. V was pared by 2 bases and J by 5 bases, with 12 bases between. The CDR3 length is 13 residues. Germline V CDR1 and CDR2: GTSNPN, SVGIG (reference sequence). Here the CDR3 reads CAWSSGYDTEAFF. CDR3 bases: TGTGCCTGGAGTTCGGGGTATGATACTGAAGCTTTCTTT.

Turning to this clonotype: With a much larger clone just one base away, this may be a read error. Here the CDR3 DNA reads TGTGCCAGCAAGACTAGCGGGAGTTCTTACGAGCAGTTCTTC. Translated, it gives CASKTSGSSYEQFF. The rearrangement links TRBV6-1 to TRBJ2-7; 12 bases are a match to TRBD2. The assigned J gene may be wrong: the sequence end matches TRBJ2-1 better. This CDR3 has 14 amino acids. The germline CDR1 and CDR2 sequences are MNHNS and SASEGT.